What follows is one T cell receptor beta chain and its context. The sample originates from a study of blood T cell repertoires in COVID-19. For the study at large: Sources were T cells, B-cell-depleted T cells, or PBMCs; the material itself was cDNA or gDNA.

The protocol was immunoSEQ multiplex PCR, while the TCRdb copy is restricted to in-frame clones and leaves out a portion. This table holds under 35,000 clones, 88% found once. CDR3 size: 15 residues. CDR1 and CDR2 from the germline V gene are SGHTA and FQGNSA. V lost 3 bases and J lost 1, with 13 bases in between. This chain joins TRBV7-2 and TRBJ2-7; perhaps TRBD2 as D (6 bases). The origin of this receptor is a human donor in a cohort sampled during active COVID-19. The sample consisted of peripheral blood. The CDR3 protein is CASSFFTGGSYEQYF. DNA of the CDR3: TGTGCCAGCAGCTTCTTTACCGGGGGATCCTACGAGCAGTACTTC.